This is a list of T cell receptor beta chains from one sample in a study of CD8 T cells in Susac syndrome. From the immunoSEQ multiplex PCR reads, TCRdb called clonotypes with MiXCR, one entry per CDR3 protein. The repertoire has roughly 110,000 distinct CDR3 sequences, less than 95% of them found once; the top ten carry about 0.12%. Sequenced input: CD8+ T cells from PBMCs. These receptors were collected from a human donor in good health. The CDR3 runs from the conserved cysteine through the conserved F or W. A D gene is named only where the DNA matches it firmly. Clone size appears in some rows only: once, few, many, or a class for an expanded clone.

>TRBV5-1|NA|TRBJ1-1|TRBD1
TGCGCCAGCAGGGACAGGGGGATGAACACTGAAGCTTTCTTT
CASRDRGMNTEAFF
>TRBV12-3/TRBV12-4|NA|TRBJ2-7|TRBD1
TGTGCCAGCAATCCCGGACAGGGTGGGTACGAGCAGTACTTC
CASNPGQGGYEQYF
>TRBV7-2|NA|TRBJ1-2|NA
TGTGCCAGCAGCCCCATGGGGACCGGTCTTAACTATGGCTACACCTTC
CASSPMGTGLNYGYTF
>TRBV18|NA|TRBJ1-1|NA
TGTGCCAGCTCACCTGAGGGCTGGAACACTGAAGCTTTCTTT
CASSPEGWNTEAFF
>TRBV2|NA|TRBJ1-2|NA
TGTGCCAGCAGCGGGTCGGACAGCCGAAACTATGGCTACACCTTC
CASSGSDSRNYGYTF
>TRBV5-1|NA|TRBJ1-2|NA
TGCGCCAGCAGCCAGGGTGTGGGGGCCTATGGCTACACCTTC
CASSQGVGAYGYTF
>TRBV6-2/TRBV6-3|NA|TRBJ1-5|NA
TGTGCCAGCACAGAAGGGTTGCGGAATCAGCCCCAGCATTTT
CASTEGLRNQPQHF
>TRBV6-1|once|TRBJ2-2|NA
TGTGCCAGCAACCCCAGGCACACCGGGGAGCTGTTTTTT
CASNPRHTGELFF
>TRBV11-1|NA|TRBJ2-6|NA
TGTGCCAGCAGCAGGCGGCCAGGGTTGAGCTCTGGGGCCAACGTCCTGACTTTC
CASSRRPGLSSGANVLTF
>TRBV19|NA|TRBJ1-5|TRBD1
TGTGCCAGTCAGAGAGGGAGGGACAGGGTTGGGCAGCCCCAGCATTTT
CASQRGRDRVGQPQHF
>TRBV20-1|NA|TRBJ1-6|NA
TGCAGTGCTAGGGATGTGGGGGTTTTCTATAATTCACCCCTCCACTTT
CSARDVGVFYNSPLHF
>TRBV9|NA|TRBJ2-1|TRBD2
TGTGCCAGCAGCGTAGCCCGGGGACTAGCGGGGTACAATGAGCAGTTCTTC
CASSVARGLAGYNEQFF
>TRBV5-4|NA|TRBJ1-2|NA
TGTGCCAGCAGCGCGGGTCTAGAGGGACGGGCTGGCTACACCTTC
CASSAGLEGRAGYTF
>TRBV4-3|NA|TRBJ2-7|NA
TGCGCCAGCAGCCAACCGCACGGGACCGAGCAGTACTTC
CASSQPHGTEQYF
>TRBV9|NA|TRBJ2-5|TRBD2
TGTGCCAGCAGCGGTGGGGGGGGGACGAAGACCCAGTACTTC
CASSGGGGTKTQYF
>TRBV10-3|once|TRBJ1-3|TRBD1
TGTGCCATCCTAGGGGACAGGGGCGGAAACACCATATATTTT
CAILGDRGGNTIYF
>TRBV12-3/TRBV12-4|NA|TRBJ2-7|NA
TGTGCCAGCAGTTTTTTCCCGAGCTCCTACGAGCAGTACTTC
CASSFFPSSYEQYF
>TRBV6-5|once|TRBJ2-3|NA
TGTGCCAGCAGAACGGACGGCTTCACAGATACGCAGTATTTT
CASRTDGFTDTQYF
>TRBV27|NA|TRBJ2-7|NA
TGTGCCAGCAGTCCGGGACGGTCCCCCGACGAGCAGTACTTC
CASSPGRSPDEQYF
>TRBV27|once|TRBJ1-4|NA
TGTGCCAGCAGTCTCCGGGACGGCCGTAATGAAAAACTGTTTTTT
CASSLRDGRNEKLFF
>TRBV7-9|NA|TRBJ1-5|NA
TGTGCCAGCAGCTTAGCGCTTGGAGGACAAAGCGGGCCCCAGCATTTT
CASSLALGGQSGPQHF
>TRBV11-2|NA|TRBJ2-7|TRBD2
TGTGCCAGCAGCGCCGGGACTAGCGGCTACGAGCAGTACTTC
CASSAGTSGYEQYF
>TRBV7-2|NA|TRBJ2-2|TRBD2
TGTGCCAGCAGCTCGGGGGGCGGGAGGTTTCCCGGGGAGCTGTTTTTT
CASSSGGGRFPGELFF
>TRBV25-1|once|TRBJ2-5|NA
TGTGCCAGCAGTGGGGAAAGGGTGACGGAGACCCAGTACTTC
CASSGERVTETQYF
>TRBV28|NA|TRBJ1-1|TRBD1
TGTGCCAGCAGAACAGGGGACATGAACACTGAAGCTTTCTTT
CASRTGDMNTEAFF
>TRBV2|NA|TRBJ2-7|NA
TGTGCCAGCAGTGGTCAACAGAGGACGCAGTACTTC
CASSGQQRTQYF
>TRBV18|NA|TRBJ2-1|NA
TGTGCCAGCTCCCCTCCTAGCTTGAGCCATGAGCAGTTCTTC
CASSPPSLSHEQFF
>TRBV4-1|NA|TRBJ2-3|TRBD2
TGCGCCAGCAGCCAAGATCGGCTAGCGGGAGGGTCTGAAGATACGCAGTATTTT
CASSQDRLAGGSEDTQYF
>TRBV2|NA|TRBJ1-1|TRBD1
TGTGCCAGCGAAATGACAGGGGGGGTCACTGAAGCTTTCTTT
CASEMTGGVTEAFF
>TRBV28|NA|TRBJ2-5|TRBD1
TGTGCCAGCAGTTTGATCTCAGGGGGCCGGGAGACCCAGTACTTC
CASSLISGGRETQYF
>TRBV23-1|NA|TRBJ1-1|TRBD1
TGCGCCAGCAGTCATCGAACGGACAGGCGACACACTGAAGCTTTCTTT
CASSHRTDRRHTEAFF
>TRBV6-5|NA|TRBJ1-1|TRBD1
TGTGCCAGCAGTTCCGGGACAGATATCACTGAAGCTTTCTTT
CASSSGTDITEAFF
>TRBV19|NA|TRBJ1-5|NA
TGTGCCAGTAACAAGAGGGAAGATAGCAATCAGCCCCAGCATTTT
CASNKREDSNQPQHF
>TRBV27|once|TRBJ2-1|NA
TGTGCCAGCAGTTTCGGTTCCTACAATGAGCAGTTCTTC
CASSFGSYNEQFF
>TRBV9|once|TRBJ1-6|NA
TGTGCCAGCGGGGGGTATCGGGACTCCTATAATTCACCCCTCCACTTT
CASGGYRDSYNSPLHF
>TRBV5-1|NA|TRBJ2-1|NA
TGCGCCAGCAGCTCCGGGGCCCTCAATGAGCAGTTCTTC
CASSSGALNEQFF
>TRBV4-1|NA|TRBJ2-1|NA
TGCGCCAGCAGCCAAGTGACAGCGGACTACTACAATGAGCAGTTCTTC
CASSQVTADYYNEQFF
>TRBV6-1|NA|TRBJ2-5|NA
TGTGCCAGCTCCCCAAAGACACCCTGGGGCGCGGCCACAGAGGAGACCCAGTACTTC
CASSPKTPWGAATEETQYF
>TRBV7-3|NA|TRBJ2-3|TRBD2
TGTGCCAGTTCAGCGGGACCCACAGATACGCAGTATTTT
CASSAGPTDTQYF
>TRBV5-1|NA|TRBJ2-1|TRBD2
TGCGCCAGCAGCTTGGTCTCTAGCGGGGGATACAATGAGCAGTTCTTC
CASSLVSSGGYNEQFF